Listed below are T cell receptor beta chains from one sample, sequenced in a study of response to subunit inactivated influenza vaccine. TCRdb processed the RT-PCR reads anew with MiXCR; each CDR3 protein has one entry. The sample has 650,000 to 850,000 distinct CDR3 sequences, around 13% seen once. Source: PBMCs from blood, taken around 14 days before vaccination. These receptors all stem from a man aged 45-65 years who received an inactivated influenza vaccine. Both conserved end residues are part of each CDR3. Each record gives: clone size, V gene, D gene, J gene, CDR3 protein, CDR3 DNA. D genes are given only for firm matches. The listing skips clone size in some rows; elsewhere it reads once, few, many or a size class.

NA	TRBV9	NA	TRBJ2-6	CASSVLGANVLTF	TGTGCCAGCAGCGTTCTGGGAGCCAACGTCCTGACTTTC
NA	TRBV6-2/TRBV6-3	TRBD2	TRBJ2-1	CASTGLAGGLDTEQFF	TGTGCCAGCACGGGACTAGCGGGAGGGCTGGATACTGAGCAGTTCTTC
NA	TRBV12-3/TRBV12-4	TRBD2	TRBJ2-2	CASRGLAYTGELFF	TGTGCCAGCAGGGGACTAGCATACACCGGGGAGCTGTTTTTT
NA	TRBV9	TRBD1	TRBJ2-7	CASSVGRDRPTYEQYF	TGTGCCAGCAGCGTCGGTAGGGACAGGCCAACCTACGAGCAGTACTTC
NA	TRBV10-3	NA	TRBJ2-7	CAISEGTPYEQYF	TGTGCCATCAGTGAGGGCACCCCCTACGAGCAGTACTTC
few	TRBV19	NA	TRBJ2-5	CATGAVAQETQYF	TGTGCCACCGGGGCTGTTGCACAAGAGACCCAGTACTTC
many	TRBV12-3/TRBV12-4	NA	TRBJ2-1	CASSEASGEQFF	TGTGCCAGCAGCGAAGCTAGTGGTGAGCAGTTCTTC
few	TRBV2	TRBD1	TRBJ2-7	CASSEFVTGPEQYF	TGTGCCAGCAGTGAATTTGTGACAGGGCCCGAGCAGTACTTC
NA	TRBV7-8	NA	TRBJ2-6	CASSSRRIRLSGANVLTF	TGTGCCAGCAGCTCGCGACGGATCCGCCTCTCTGGGGCCAACGTCCTGACTTTC
few	TRBV20-1	NA	TRBJ2-7	CSAPIAYEQYF	TGCAGTGCCCCTATTGCGTACGAGCAGTACTTC
few	TRBV20-1	NA	TRBJ2-1	CSAVRVGLDEQFF	TGCAGTGCCGTCCGCGTGGGCCTTGATGAGCAGTTCTTC
few	TRBV5-1	NA	TRBJ2-5	CASSFFGGGQETQYF	TGCGCCAGCAGCTTTTTCGGCGGCGGCCAAGAGACCCAGTACTTC
NA	TRBV9	TRBD1	TRBJ1-2	CASSANRGNDRDSYGYTF	TGTGCCAGCAGCGCTAATCGGGGAAACGACAGGGACTCCTATGGCTACACCTTC
few	TRBV5-1	NA	TRBJ2-2	CASTATEGTGELFF	TGCGCCAGCACGGCGACAGAGGGCACCGGGGAGCTGTTTTTT
many	TRBV6-5	TRBD1	TRBJ2-7	CASSYKTGNGHEQYF	TGTGCCAGCAGTTACAAGACAGGGAATGGGCACGAGCAGTACTTC
NA	TRBV5-5	NA	TRBJ2-7	CASSPGQRDEQYF	TGTGCCAGCAGCCCTGGTCAGCGGGACGAGCAGTACTTC
NA	TRBV5-1	NA	TRBJ1-4	CASSLALDGRKGKLFF	TGCGCCAGCAGCTTGGCCTTGGACGGACGAAAGGGAAAACTGTTTTTT
many	TRBV5-8	NA	TRBJ2-3	CASRKTGYTADTQYF	TGTGCCAGCCGGAAGACAGGCTATACGGCAGATACGCAGTATTTT
NA	TRBV12-3/TRBV12-4	NA	TRBJ1-1	CASSRTSTEAFF	TGTGCCAGCAGTCGTACGAGCACTGAAGCTTTCTTT
few	TRBV18	NA	TRBJ2-3	CASSPPTGSGSTDTQYF	TGTGCCAGCTCACCACCTACAGGGTCGGGGAGCACAGATACGCAGTATTTT
NA	TRBV5-1	NA	TRBJ2-3	CASSLEGGTSTDTQYF	TGCGCCAGCAGCTTGGAGGGGGGAACAAGCACAGATACGCAGTATTTT
few	TRBV5-1	NA	TRBJ1-2	CASSLDGANYGYTF	TGCGCCAGCAGCTTGGATGGAGCTAACTATGGCTACACCTTC
few	TRBV3-1	TRBD2	TRBJ2-3	CASSLGTSMDTQYF	TGTGCCAGCAGCCTTGGGACTAGTATGGATACGCAGTATTTT